Described below is a single TCR beta chain sequence and its context. The CDR3 sequence is 13 residues long. Trimming removed 3 bases from V and 1 base from J, with 6 bases in between. Germline assignment: CDR1 SGHTA and CDR2 FQGTGA. This sample was taken from a study of T cells in localized non-small cell lung cancer. TCRdb keeps only in-frame clones here, not all; method: immunoSEQ multiplex PCR. The sample contains roughly 35,000 clones, just over 90% of which appear only once. The sample consisted of peripheral blood, taken before any cancer treatment. The genes are TRBV7-3 and TRBJ1-1; D remains unclear. The receptor's source is an older female donor with stage I lung adenocarcinoma. CDR3 nucleotide sequence: TGTGCCAGCAGCTTCACAGAGAACACTGAAGCTTTCTTT. Its translation is CASSFTENTEAFF.